This T cell receptor (beta chain) was identified during a study of cytomegalovirus exposure and HLA in healthy donors (dated by TCRdb to the late 2010s). Describing the broader study: According to an earlier analysis of around 600 of the donors, about 179 million T cells yielded 120 million or so unique TCR beta sequences and 250 to 350 Gb of sequence data. On average, around 200,000 unique TCR beta nucleotide sequences were sequenced per donor among about 400 genotyped donors of the cohort, with roughly 18% of those sequences being non-productive. The aim of the study was to test whether cataloging public T cell receptors could identify signatures of past pathogen exposure. To predict cytomegalovirus infection status, the study combined high-throughput TCR immunosequencing, statistical association of individual TCRs with disease status, and machine learning. Alongside the repertoire data, information on donor age, sex, ethnicity and CMV serostatus was compiled. All discovery cohort repertoires had been generated on a single sequencing platform. In addition to the first cohort of 666 subjects, a separate validation cohort of over 90 different subjects was used. A later genetic analysis used genome-wide SNP genotypes for about three fifths of the 666 donors, treating that subset as a discovery cohort. In the later analysis, no new phenotypic data were used to find candidate immune exposures; instead, reliance was placed on TCR beta sequences and their occurrence across donors. Using immunosequencing, the study profiled T cell repertoires from around 680 subjects and related those repertoires to cytomegalovirus serostatus. Among the roughly 430 genotyped donors, about 83% belonged to the genetic ancestry cluster associated with self-reported Caucasian donors. Roughly 5 DR-DQ haplotypes were handled as single units for association and clustering, since linkage in the cohort was strong. To decide whether each TCR beta V gene segment behaved as functional or pseudogenic, an earlier analysis of fewer than 750 of the donors relied on high-throughput TCR beta sequencing. HLA typing covered class I and class II loci at four-digit resolution. Approximately 310 gigabases of sequencing data and approximately 80 million unique TCR sequences were included in an early release covering around 650 HLA-typed donors. The number of typed donors differed by locus: about 629-640 for A, B, C, DRB1 and DQB1; roughly 510 for DQA1; around 610 for DPA1; and about 450 for DPB1. A later analysis re-examined previously published TCR beta repertoires from 500 to 700 donors and added high-resolution HLA genotyping to investigate patterns of TCR occurrence. General findings and caveats noted by the study authors: In a later analysis, TCR association rates were found to vary across HLA loci, with the most associated TCRs seen for DRB1 alleles and the fewest for HLA-C alleles. Because the 87-base-pair reads could not distinguish some IMGT-functional V segments, including TRBV6-2 and TRBV6-3, those segments were excluded. It was suggested by the authors that the approach could potentially be generalized to other disease states and immunological phenotypes. When HLA alleles, especially DR and DQ, strongly co-occurred, attributing TCR associations to individual alleles was difficult. Across donors, most TCR sequences were observed very rarely, whereas some public TCRs were present in many individuals. The earlier analysis of some 540 of the donors excluded over 15 rarely observed V segments, including chromosome 9 orphons, because counts were too low. Compared with equally common non-associated chains, HLA-associated TCR beta chains in a later analysis were more clonally expanded and had lower generation probabilities. In a later analysis, several top co-occurrence clusters were reported to appear linked to parvovirus B19, influenza, CMV and Epstein-Barr virus. Correlated functional status among segregating V segments might be attributable to linkage disequilibrium, but an unknown experimental factor could not be ruled out. The study gave a list of about 170 TCR beta chains associated with cytomegalovirus. Three of the identified cytomegalovirus-associated TCR beta chains were confirmed in vitro to be specific for cytomegalovirus antigens. A further reported finding was that TCR beta sequences accurately predicted the HLA-A and HLA-B alleles for most subjects in the first cohort. In this cohort, only TCR beta chains were sequenced, and detectable features were limited by the absence of alpha or paired-chain data. In a later genetic analysis, a missense DCLRE1C variant was associated with V-gene and J-gene trimming of TCR beta chains, and the association was replicated in an independent cohort. According to a later genetic analysis, donors in an Asian-associated ancestry cluster had fewer N-insertions in productive TCRs than the approximately 670-donor mean. A later analysis found that most CMV-associated TCR beta chains appeared HLA-restricted, with HLA associations seemingly driven largely by CMV exposure. Cytomegalovirus status was reported to be diagnosed by the classifier with high specificity and sensitivity in both the original and validation cohorts. Because HLA typing was missing for some donors at each locus, association tests included only the typed subset. At a false discovery rate of 0.05, a later analysis linked 16,951 TCR beta sequences to specific HLA alleles. A cluster of highly shared sequence variants was judged likely to represent a technical artifact of the sequencing pipeline. Broadly in line with IMGT annotations, most TCR beta V segments showed up in productive rearrangements about 87% or about 30% of the time in an earlier analysis of several hundred of the donors. CMV serostatus was the only immune exposure information available for the cohort. Sequencing depth was assumed to be roughly uniform across donors in the presence/absence analyses, though that assumption may not hold.

Concerning this clone itself: Its target antigen remains unknown.

Looking up the germline V gene yields CDR1 KGHSH and CDR2 LQKENI. From the cysteine through the phenylalanine, the CDR3 covers 15 amino acids. CDR3 DNA only is kept here, 45 bases in frame from base 1. V and J are trimmed by 3 bases and 0 bases, and the gene matches miss 3 bases of the junction. The library came from the immunoSEQ multiplex PCR assay. A mixture of 60 forward primers for TCR Vbeta segments and 13 reverse primers for TCR Jbeta segments was used in the multiplex PCR. The CDR3 region of rearranged TCR beta genes was amplified from genomic DNA with a multiplex PCR assay. On the Illumina HiSeq System, the amplified TCR beta libraries were sequenced as 87-base-pair reads. As for the original processing: Across the 670 or so repertoires, a later analysis counted tens of millions of unique TCR beta chains, around 11 million of which were shared by at least two donors. Raw reads were error-corrected and collapsed into unique sequences by a nearest-neighbor algorithm in which closely related sequences were merged to remove PCR and sequencing errors. V, D and J gene segments were assigned by aligning CDR3 sequences to IMGT reference sequences. Each retained sequence needed at least a six-nucleotide match to both a V gene segment and a J gene segment. A rearrangement counted as productive if the CDR3 had no stop codons and remained in frame with V and J, and every other rearrangement counted as non-productive. CDR3 was defined according to IMGT convention as the region running from the second conserved V-encoded cysteine to the conserved J-encoded phenylalanine. The earlier analysis of some 540 of the donors excluded any sequence lacking an unambiguous match to a single V gene segment. In an earlier analysis of several hundred of the donors, V segments were called functional above 56.7% productive rearrangements and were called segregating when the between-donor standard deviation exceeded 5%. A statistical classification framework was developed to diagnose cytomegalovirus status using the catalog of TCR beta chain sequences. V and J gene assignment, in a later analysis, came from comparing TCR nucleotide sequences with IMGT/GENE-DB human TR gene sequences. A later analysis assigned CDR3 sequences and most-parsimonious VDJ recombination scenarios with the TCRdist pipeline. In a later analysis, each TCR beta chain was defined by its CDR3 amino acid sequence together with its V-gene family, and reads lacking a unique V-gene family were excluded. As a way to deal with suspected cross-contamination and a sequencing artifact, a later analysis dropped hundreds of nucleotide sequences that were highly shared and had low generation probability. In a later analysis, a clonal expansion index for each public chain was calculated from normalized within-repertoire ranks of inferred template counts. Generation probabilities in a later analysis came from a VDJ recombination model fitted to out-of-frame rearrangements, and those results were checked against IGoR. In a later analysis, TCR-TCR, TCR-HLA and TCR-CMV co-occurrence was scored with hypergeometric tests, and a repertoire-size bias correction was applied to TCR pairs. In a later analysis, false discovery rates were estimated by permuting HLA or CMV assignments 20 times. A later analysis grouped co-occurring TCRs with DBSCAN, adding TCRdist sequence similarity when clustering within HLA-allele-positive subsets. Repertoires with fewer than 30,000 or more than 120,000 public chains were left out of co-occurrence clustering, as were a few repertoires with anomalous nucleotide sharing. The table was pulled from immuneACCESS by TCRdb, which kept in-frame rearrangements only. Such tables lose some clones; where checked, under half of the loss comes from unresolved V genes, and the rest has no known cause. V, J and clone size derive from that table, while D and trimming were established from the DNA sequence. The data table for this sample lists 70,000 to 75,000 clones. The biggest ten clones account for about 3.8% of the sample.

In total, approximately 610 healthy bone marrow donors made up the cohort. All cohort members were sampled while nominally healthy, although unrecorded immune exposures were likely present. The donor tested CMV seropositive, placing the donor among the roughly 300 seropositive members of the cohort. Each donor provided a peripheral blood sample, and peripheral blood mononuclear cells were used for TCR beta sequencing. The Qiagen DNeasy Blood Extraction Kit was used to extract genomic DNA from the blood cell samples. The sequence came from a female donor in good health and CMV-seropositive. The V and J genes are TRBV18 and TRBJ2-7, with TRBD1 identical over 9 junction bases. What was sequenced was PBMCs. DNA sequence: TGTGCCAGCTCACCCGGGACAGGGAGCTCCTACGAGCAGTACTTC. The translation is CASSPGTGSSYEQYF.